The 9 T cell receptor beta chains below all came from one sample that was sequenced in a study of Ad26.COV2.S vaccination and SARS-CoV-2 variants. The treatment denotes: some 20 received Ad26.COV2.S at low or high dose, single or two shots; about 5 received placebo; per-sample allocation not given. Each sample was drawn 63 days after the first injection (of vaccine or placebo). Method: immunoSEQ multiplex PCR; TCRdb's copy keeps in-frame clones and lacks some. Of 320,000 or so clones listed, roughly 88% are singletons. This specimen consisted of peripheral blood, obtained in a trial of Ad26.COV2.S vaccine versus placebo. These receptors were taken from a person between 18 and 59 years old who received the Ad26.COV2.S COVID-19 vaccine or a placebo.

The CDR3 reads CASSPLAVADTQYF. CDR3 DNA sequence: TGTGCCAGCAGCCCTCTAGCGGTGGCAGATACGCAGTATTTT. V usage is TRBV7-6 and J usage is TRBJ2-3; 7 bases are shared with TRBD2. Trimming cost V 5 bases and J 4 bases; bases outside gene matches: 6. The CDR3 runs to 14 residues. Germline V lookup: CDR1 SGHVS, CDR2 FNYEAQ. Looking up the rest from reference TRBV7-6 and TRBJ2-3 gives the full variable domain: GAGVSQSPRYKVTKRGQDVALRCDPISGHVSLYWYRQALGQGPEFLTYFNYEAQQDKSGLPNDRFSAERPEGSISTLTIQRTEQRDSAMYRCASSPLAVADTQYFGPGTRLTVL.

This rearrangement joins TRBV6-5 to TRBJ1-2; D is ambiguous. CDR3 size: 15 residues. Looked up from germline, CDR1 is MNHEY and CDR2 is SVGAGI. V gave up 5 bases and J gave up 6 bases, with 19 bases separating them. The CDR3 DNA sequence: TGTGCCAGCAGTCCTACACCCCACGAGGGCGATGGCTACACCTTC. Its translation is CASSPTPHEGDGYTF.

The J gene is TRBJ2-1, the V gene TRBV9; D call uncertain. This CDR3 comprises 15 residues. The V gene lost 0 bases and the J gene lost 3 bases, with 10 bases spanning the gap. Looked up from germline, CDR1 is SGDLS and CDR2 is YYNGEE. CDR3 sequence (DNA): TGTGCCAGCAGCGTAGAACGGAGTCACTACAATGAGCAGTTCTTC. Its protein product is CASSVERSHYNEQFF.

The chain recombines TRBV4-1 with TRBJ1-1, with D perhaps matching TRBD1 (5 bases). The CDR3 spans 14 residues. V was clipped by 0 bases and J by 1 base, with 6 bases between them. The germline V gene encodes CDR1 MGHRA and CDR2 YSYEKL. The CDR3 sequence: CASSQDGANTEAFF. CDR3 nucleotides: TGCGCCAGCAGCCAAGACGGGGCGAACACTGAAGCTTTCTTT.

The chain couples TRBV30 to TRBJ1-4; TRBD1 might be the D (6 bases). The length of the CDR3 is 13 residues. CDR1 is GTSNPN and CDR2 is SVGIG in the germline V gene (reference sequence). Trimming stripped 3 bases from V and 6 bases from J, with 11 bases between. DNA of the CDR3: TGTGCCTGGAGCGCAAACAGGGATGAAAAACTGTTTTTT. It translates to CAWSANRDEKLFF.

In DNA, the CDR3 is TGCGCCAGCAGCTTACCCGGGACAGGGGACACTGAAGCTTTCTTT. Translated: CASSLPGTGDTEAFF. The rearrangement uses TRBV5-1 and TRBJ1-1; the match to TRBD1 covers 10 bases. This CDR3 has 15 residues. V lost 2 bases to trimming and J lost 3 bases; unmatched junction nucleotides: 4. Germline V gene lookup returns CDR1 SGHRS and CDR2 YFSETQ.

This clone was counted a single time. The chain recombines TRBV5-6 with TRBJ1-1; D gene ambiguous. Germline lookup yields CDR1 SGHDT and CDR2 YYEEEE. The CDR3 totals 14 residues. The V end lost 5 bases, the J end lost 0 bases, and 11 bases lay between the germline ends. The CDR3 reads CASRLRTVNTEAFF. CDR3 sequence (DNA): TGTGCCAGCAGATTAAGGACGGTGAACACTGAAGCTTTCTTT.

The chain carries TRBV6-5 and TRBJ1-5; D might be TRBD1 (5 bases). Trimming left V 7 bases short and J 4 bases short, with 11 bases between. CDR1 and CDR2 (germline): MNHEY, SVGAGI. The CDR3 covers 13 residues. The CDR3 bases are TGTGCCAGCAACGTGGGGGGAAATCAGCCCCAGCATTTT. Residues: CASNVGGNQPQHF.

CDR3 sequence: CAWSRPRASGNTIYF. CDR3 in DNA: TGTGCCTGGAGTAGACCGCGAGCCTCTGGAAACACCATATATTTT. The chain uses TRBV30 and TRBJ1-3, with D unclear. CDR3 size: 15 residues. V was shortened by 2 bases and J by 0 bases, with 11 bases between the two germline ends. CDR1 and CDR2 from the germline V gene are GTSNPN and SVGIG (reference sequence).